These 8 T cell receptor beta chains were sequenced from one sample in a study of control samples from healthy donors and cancer patients. Produced via immunoSEQ multiplex PCR; TCRdb's table is partial and in-frame only. Among around 130,000 clones listed, roughly 90% were seen once. The sample was blood. The receptors shown here come from a man aged 50 to 60 in good health.

This clone was recorded only once. This sequence joins TRBV6-6 and TRBJ1-1, with TRBD1 as a possible D gene (6 bases). Trimming pared 2 bases from V and 5 bases from J, leaving 15 bases between. Germline CDR1 and CDR2: MNHNY and SVGAGI (reference sequence). This CDR3 has 15 amino acids. The CDR3 is CASSYGQTSRTEAFF. Here the CDR3 DNA reads TGTGCCAGCAGTTACGGACAGACCTCGAGGACTGAAGCTTTCTTT.

This chain connects TRBV27 to TRBJ1-1, with TRBD1 matching 8 bases. Looked up from germline, CDR1 is MNHEY and CDR2 is SMNVEV (reference sequence). CDR3 length: 13 residues. V lost 8 bases to trimming and J lost 10 bases; unmatched junction nucleotides: 12. In DNA, the CDR3 is TGTGCCAGCTCCGGGGCTTTAACAGGGGGAGCTTTCTTT. Translating gives CASSGALTGGAFF.

This chain connects TRBV5-1 to TRBJ1-6; D remains ambiguous. The ends were cut back, 4 bases at V and 4 bases at J, with 9 bases in the middle. CDR3 size: 14 residues. CDR1 and CDR2 from the germline V gene are SGHRS and YFSETQ. The CDR3 spells CASSPDGYNSPLHF. As DNA, the CDR3 is TGCGCCAGCAGCCCGGACGGTTATAATTCACCCCTCCACTTT.

The rearrangement joins TRBV7-2 to TRBJ2-1, with D unclear. The length of the CDR3 is 14 residues. In germline, CDR1 is SGHTA, CDR2 FQGNSA. The V gene lost 2 bases and the J gene lost 5 bases, with 10 bases spanning the gap. CDR3 region: CASSLKASNNEQFF. The CDR3 coding sequence is TGTGCCAGCAGCTTAAAGGCTAGTAACAATGAGCAGTTCTTC.

This clone is termed medium-sized. This chain joins TRBV10-3 and TRBJ2-5, with TRBD1 matching over 8 bases. This CDR3 spans 15 amino acids. V was clipped by 3 bases and J by 6 bases; unmatched bases: 9. Germline V gene lookup returns CDR1 ENHRY and CDR2 SYGVKD. Here the CDR3 DNA reads TGTGCCATCAGTGATTGGGACAGGAAAGGAAAGACCCAGTACTTC. As protein: CAISDWDRKGKTQYF.

The chain joins TRBV6-6 to TRBJ1-5; 7 nucleotides match TRBD1. CDR1 MNHNY and CDR2 SVGAGI come from the germline V gene (reference sequence). This CDR3 is built from 16 residues. V shed 6 bases, J shed 2 bases, and the junction held 10 bases outside the gene matches. CDR3 amino acids: CASRSRQGRGNQPQHF. In DNA form, the CDR3 reads TGTGCCAGCAGATCAAGACAGGGAAGGGGCAATCAGCCCCAGCATTTT.

This clone came up once. The chain links TRBV4-3 to TRBJ1-4; no clear D gene. The CDR3 spans 18 residues. Trimming cost V 0 bases and J 4 bases, with 18 bases left between them. The germline V gene has CDR1 LGHNA and CDR2 YSLEER. CDR3 amino acids: CASSQDPPQITYNEKLFF. In DNA, the CDR3 is TGCGCCAGCAGCCAAGATCCTCCCCAAATTACCTATAATGAAAAACTGTTTTTT.

This clone was recorded only once. A read error may account for a junction end that differs from germline. The chain carries TRBV7-8 and TRBJ1-2; no definite D call. The germline gives CDR1 SGHVS, CDR2 FQNEAQ. The CDR3 totals 14 residues. The CDR3 DNA is TGTGCCAGCAGCTTAGTCCTGGATGACTACGGCTACACCTTC. This codes for CASSLVLDDYGYTF.